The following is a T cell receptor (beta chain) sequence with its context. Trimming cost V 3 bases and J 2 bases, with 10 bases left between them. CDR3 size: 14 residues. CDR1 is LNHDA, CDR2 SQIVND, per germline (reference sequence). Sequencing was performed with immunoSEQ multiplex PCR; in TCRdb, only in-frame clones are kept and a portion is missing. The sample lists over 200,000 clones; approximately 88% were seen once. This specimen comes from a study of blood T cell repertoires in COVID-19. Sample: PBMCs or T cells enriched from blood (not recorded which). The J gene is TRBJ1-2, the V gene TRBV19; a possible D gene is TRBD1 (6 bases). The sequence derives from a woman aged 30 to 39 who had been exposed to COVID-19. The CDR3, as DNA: TGTGCCAGTAGTATTGGGGGCGGAAACTATGGCTACACCTTC. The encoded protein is CASSIGGGNYGYTF.